The 18 T cell receptor beta chains presented below share a single source sample, sequenced in a study of blood T cell repertoires in COVID-19. The table came from immunoSEQ multiplex PCR; TCRdb's copy has only in-frame clones and leaves some out. This table holds about 290,000 clones, more than 80% found once. Sequenced material: peripheral blood. The receptors derive from a woman in her twenties or thirties with active or convalescent COVID-19.

This clone was found a few times. V is TRBV19 and J is TRBJ1-1, with D hard to call. The germline V and J ends were trimmed by 5 bases and 0 bases, with 13 bases remaining between them. Germline V gene data show CDR1 as LNHDA and CDR2 as SQIVND (reference sequence). The CDR3 spans 15 residues. CDR3 protein: CASSGGQVLNTEAFF. The DNA for the CDR3 is TGTGCCAGTAGTGGAGGGCAGGTCTTGAACACTGAAGCTTTCTTT.

In regard to this clone: An end of the junction differs from the germline gene, which may be a read error. The chain links TRBV4-2 to TRBJ2-1, with no clear D. This CDR3 is 9 amino acids long. Looked up from germline, CDR1 is LGHNA and CDR2 is YNFKEQ. The CDR3 loop reads CTLPVEQFF. In DNA form, the CDR3 reads TGCACCCTCCCAGTCGAGCAGTTCTTC.

In this sample, this clone turned up once. The V and J genes are TRBV5-3 and TRBJ2-2; 8 nucleotides match TRBD1. TRBV5-3 is annotated as an ORF whose role is uncertain. Germline trimming cut 4 bases from V and 1 base from J; bases unmatched to any gene: 9. The CDR3 spans 17 residues. DNA for the CDR3: TGTGCCAGAAGCGTTAAACTGGACAGGGAGAACACCGGGGAGCTGTTTTTT. Residues: CARSVKLDRENTGELFF.

The chain combines TRBV19 with TRBJ1-6; D is possibly TRBD1 (6 bases). Germline CDR1 LNHDA, CDR2 SQIVND (reference sequence). This CDR3 comprises 16 residues. With 11 bases removed from V and 2 bases from J, the gap between germline ends came to 19 bases. This CDR3 reads CASKTQGLAYNSPLHF. As DNA, the CDR3 is TGTGCCTCTAAGACCCAGGGGTTGGCCTATAATTCACCCCTCCACTTT.

CDR3 loop: CASSLPFGDRANYGYTF. As DNA, the CDR3 is TGTGCCAGCAGCTTGCCCTTTGGGGACAGGGCTAACTATGGCTACACCTTC. The chain links TRBV7-9 to TRBJ1-2; 9 bases agree with TRBD1. Per germline, CDR1 SEHNR and CDR2 FQNEAQ (reference sequence). V lost 3 bases, J lost 0 bases, and 8 bases stayed unmatched. The CDR3 consists of 17 residues.

The gene calls are TRBV5-1 and TRBJ2-2; D unclear. V was shortened by 2 bases and J by 6 bases, with 8 bases between the two germline ends. The CDR3 consists of 13 residues. CDR1 and CDR2 from the germline V gene are SGHRS and YFSETQ. The CDR3 DNA reads TGCGCCAGCAGCTTAGATACAGCCGGGGAGCTGTTTTTT. Protein sequence: CASSLDTAGELFF.

J is TRBJ1-2 and V is TRBV2, with TRBD1 matching over 8 bases. CDR1 and CDR2 from the germline V gene are SNHLY and FYNNEI. V shed 6 bases and J 4 bases; nucleotides not matched to a gene: 4. The CDR3 loop spans 13 amino acids. The CDR3: CASSPTGGYGYTF. The DNA for the CDR3 is TGTGCCAGCAGCCCAACAGGGGGCTATGGCTACACCTTC.

The chain employs TRBV27 and TRBJ2-7; 9 bases map to TRBD2. The CDR3 is 16 amino acids. Trimming took 8 bases from V and 1 from J; bases not matched to a gene: 12. Germline CDR1 and CDR2: MNHEY and SMNVEV (reference sequence). The DNA for the CDR3 is TGTGCCAGCGGATCGCGCCGGAGCGGGGGGTCCTACGAGCAGTACTTC. Its protein is CASGSRRSGGSYEQYF.

The genes are TRBV19 and TRBJ2-3, with 10 bases identical to TRBD1. The CDR3 extends over 14 amino acids. Germline V gene data show CDR1 as LNHDA and CDR2 as SQIVND (reference sequence). The junction had 7 bases not matched to a gene; V was cut back by 7 bases and J by 6 bases. CDR3 region: CASTPGTGVDTQYF. As DNA, the CDR3 is TGTGCCAGTACCCCCGGGACAGGGGTCGATACGCAGTATTTT.

This clone was counted only a few times. The chain links TRBV9 to TRBJ1-2; the match to TRBD1 covers 9 bases. This CDR3 is built from 15 residues. After removal of 4 bases from V and 6 bases from J, the junction contained 10 bases not matched to a gene. Looked up from germline, CDR1 is SGDLS and CDR2 is YYNGEE. CDR3 in DNA: TGTGCCAGCAGCCCCCAAGTGGGGACAGGGCATGGCTACACCTTC. Its translation: CASSPQVGTGHGYTF.

About this clone: The identical CDR3 is also encoded by other nucleotide sequences in the sample. The chain uses TRBV5-4 and TRBJ2-3; 9 bases agree with TRBD1. Trimming at V came to 4 bases and at J to 3 bases, leaving 6 bases not matched to a gene. CDR3 length: 15 residues. Germline assignment: CDR1 SGHNT and CDR2 YYREEE (reference sequence). The CDR3 DNA is TGTGCCAGCAGCCCGGACAGGGGACGAACAGATACGCAGTATTTT. Protein sequence: CASSPDRGRTDTQYF.

The J gene is TRBJ1-1, the V gene TRBV5-1; no firm D call. The CDR3 has 13 residues. Germline V lookup: CDR1 SGHRS, CDR2 YFSETQ. V lost 5 bases and J 1 base, leaving 9 bases between the germline ends. CDR3 sequence reads: CASRQYKNTEAFF. The CDR3 DNA sequence: TGCGCCAGCAGGCAATACAAGAACACTGAAGCTTTCTTT.

The chain has TRBV11-2 and TRBJ2-7, with a possible D match to TRBD2 (6 bases). V dropped 5 bases and J dropped 2 bases, with 19 bases sitting between them. The germline CDR1 and CDR2 sequences are SGHAT and FQNNGV. CDR3 length: 16 amino acids. CDR3 nucleotide sequence: TGTGCCAGCAGCCAACTTCGGGGCAGGGAGGCCTACGAGCAGTACTTC. Translated, it gives CASSQLRGREAYEQYF.

The V gene is TRBV6-2 or TRBV6-3, the J gene TRBJ1-2; D is unresolved. This CDR3 comprises 15 residues. V dropped 2 bases and J dropped 5 bases, with 15 bases sitting between them. Germline V gene sequence: CDR1 MNHEY, CDR2 SVGEGT. The CDR3 spells CASSYAAVSPYGYTF. The CDR3 DNA follows: TGTGCCAGCAGTTACGCGGCGGTTTCCCCTTATGGCTACACCTTC.

The V gene is TRBV11-2, the J gene TRBJ2-1; maybe TRBD1 (6 bases). Between the trimmed V and J ends, which lost 6 bases and 0 bases, there was a span of 18 bases. The CDR3 has 17 amino acids. The germline V gene has CDR1 SGHAT and CDR2 FQNNGV. In nucleotides, the CDR3 is TGTGCCAGCAGGCACTCAGGGGTATGGGGCTCCTACAATGAGCAGTTCTTC. Amino acids: CASRHSGVWGSYNEQFF.

This chain uses TRBV6-5 with TRBJ1-1, with 8 positions matching TRBD1. Germline-derived CDR1 and CDR2 are MNHEY and SVGAGI. The CDR3 has 14 amino acids. The V and J ends lost 7 bases and 1 base, in that order; junction bases with no gene match: 5. This CDR3 is CASKRTGTNTEAFF. The CDR3 region has the DNA TGTGCCAGCAAAAGGACAGGGACGAACACTGAAGCTTTCTTT.

The chain is built from TRBV9 and TRBJ1-6; 8 bases map to TRBD1. CDR3 size: 14 residues. Germline V lookup: CDR1 SGDLS, CDR2 YYNGEE. J lost 7 bases, V lost 7 bases, and 7 bases had no gene match. This chain's CDR3 is CASAGTGINSPLHF. The CDR3 coding sequence is TGTGCCAGCGCAGGGACAGGCATAAATTCACCCCTCCACTTT.

This clone was counted a few times. This chain joins TRBV7-2 and TRBJ2-7; TRBD1 agrees at 8 bases. The germline gives CDR1 SGHTA, CDR2 FQGNSA. This CDR3 is built from 15 residues. V dropped 3 bases and J dropped 3; count of bases not matched to a gene: 7. CDR3 nucleotides: TGTGCCAGCAGCTTCGCAGGGGGCACCTACTACGAGCAGTACTTC. It codes for CASSFAGGTYYEQYF.